Listed below are T cell receptor beta chains from one sample, sequenced in a study of cytomegalovirus exposure and HLA in healthy donors. Here immunoSEQ multiplex PCR was the method, and the copy in TCRdb shows in-frame clones only, minus some. The sample has some 170,000 clones, about 87% seen once. Sequencing was carried out using PBMCs. These receptors came from a woman in her thirties in good health and CMV-seronegative. Each CDR3 is given with its conserved first and last residue. D genes are given only for firm matches. The listing skips clone size in some rows; elsewhere it reads once, few, many or a size class.

clone size: NA
J gene: TRBJ2-1
V gene: TRBV9
D gene: TRBD2
CDR3 DNA: TGTGCCAGCAGCGTAGGGCTAGCGGGGGGTAATGAGCAGTTCTTC
CDR3 protein: CASSVGLAGGNEQFF

clone size: NA
J gene: TRBJ2-3
V gene: TRBV19
D gene: TRBD2
CDR3 DNA: TGTGCCAGTAGTAGCGGGGGGGGCACAGATACGCAGTATTTT
CDR3 protein: CASSSGGGTDTQYF

clone size: once
J gene: TRBJ1-2
V gene: TRBV5-1
D gene: TRBD1
CDR3 DNA: TGCGCCAGCAGCTTGATAAACAGGGGGGGCTATGGCTACACCTTC
CDR3 protein: CASSLINRGGYGYTF

clone size: NA
J gene: TRBJ1-6
V gene: TRBV27
D gene: TRBD1
CDR3 DNA: TGTGCCAGCAGTTTGGGACAGGGATATTACCCCCTCCACTTT
CDR3 protein: CASSLGQGYYPLHF

clone size: NA
J gene: TRBJ1-2
V gene: TRBV4-1
D gene: TRBD1
CDR3 DNA: TGCGCCAGCAGCCAGACTCCGGGACAGGGGGCGACCTATGGCTACACCTTC
CDR3 protein: CASSQTPGQGATYGYTF

clone size: few
J gene: TRBJ1-6
V gene: TRBV27
D gene: NA
CDR3 DNA: TGTGCCAGCAGTTGGGAGGGGTCGATTTCACCCCTCCACTTT
CDR3 protein: CASSWEGSISPLHF

clone size: NA
J gene: TRBJ1-5
V gene: TRBV4-1
D gene: NA
CDR3 DNA: TGCGCCAGCAGCCAAGATGTACAGGGTGATCAGCCCCAGCATTTT
CDR3 protein: CASSQDVQGDQPQHF

clone size: once
J gene: TRBJ1-1
V gene: TRBV27
D gene: TRBD1
CDR3 DNA: TGTGCCAGCAGTCGCACAGGGGGCGCGACTGAAGCTTTCTTT
CDR3 protein: CASSRTGGATEAFF

clone size: NA
J gene: TRBJ1-1
V gene: TRBV6-1
D gene: NA
CDR3 DNA: TGTGCCAGCAGGGGGGGAGGGCAGCTCAAAACTGAAGCTTTCTTT
CDR3 protein: CASRGGGQLKTEAFF

clone size: NA
J gene: TRBJ1-1
V gene: TRBV13
D gene: NA
CDR3 DNA: TGTGCCAGCAGCCAAAACGGGGGTCGCACCGAAGCTTTCTTT
CDR3 protein: CASSQNGGRTEAFF

clone size: NA
J gene: TRBJ2-2
V gene: TRBV6-5
D gene: NA
CDR3 DNA: TGTGCCAGCAGTTACAGGCTAGCGAGGAACACCGGGGAGCTGTTTTTT
CDR3 protein: CASSYRLARNTGELFF

clone size: NA
J gene: TRBJ2-3
V gene: TRBV9
D gene: NA
CDR3 DNA: TGTGCCAGCAGCGTAGTGGGCAGGGGCACAGATACGCAGTATTTT
CDR3 protein: CASSVVGRGTDTQYF

clone size: once
J gene: TRBJ2-7
V gene: TRBV7-2
D gene: TRBD2
CDR3 DNA: TGTGCCAGCAGTTCACTAGCGGGAAACTACGAGCAGTACTTC
CDR3 protein: CASSSLAGNYEQYF

clone size: once
J gene: TRBJ2-2
V gene: TRBV4-3
D gene: NA
CDR3 DNA: TGCGCCAGCAGCCAAGAATCCAGGGTTCCCGGGGAGCTGTTTTTT
CDR3 protein: CASSQESRVPGELFF